Sequencing of this T cell receptor (beta chain) was carried out in a study of T cells in narcolepsy. Study-wide results and caveats: Autoreactive HCRT-specific and TRIB2-specific clonotypes were marked in same-patient CSF-versus-blood CD4+ comparisons. Reportedly, autoreactive clonotypes were serially detected in patients' blood but not controls'.

As to this clone: Antigen specificity is unknown.

V gave up 4 bases and J gave up 5 bases; unmatched junction bases: 9. Germline V gene data show CDR1 as SGHRS and CDR2 as YFSETQ. The CDR3 loop spans 18 amino acids. Repertoires were generated with immunoSEQ multiplex PCR, while TCRdb's copy carries only in-frame clones and drops some. The data contain about 24,000 clones, approximately 85% of them singletons. The TCR was taken from a human donor in good health. Sequences were obtained from memory (CD45RA-) CD4+ T cells from blood. This chain joins TRBV5-1 and TRBJ2-1, with 16 bases matching TRBD2. The CDR3 loop reads CASSPGTSGRAFNNEQFF. The CDR3 coding sequence is TGCGCCAGCAGCCCTGGGACTAGCGGGAGGGCCTTTAACAATGAGCAGTTCTTC.